This T cell receptor (beta chain) was recorded in a study of shared clonotypes between healthy human individuals. Overall study results and limits: Around 5% of naive CD4 clonotypes were common to a handful of donors. In contrast to clonotypes shared by all four donors, non-shared clonotypes had lower generation probabilities.

The sorted-subset replicate PCRs were given about 210 ng DNA, which is 31,000 or so T cell genomes. In the authors' workflow: Without quality scores, immunoSEQ junctional reads could not be filtered like full-length reads. TCRdb's table, derived via immunoSEQ multiplex PCR, lists solely in-frame clones and lacks some. V and J calls and clone size are as listed in that table; D and trimming were resolved from the DNA. Of hundreds of thousands of clones listed, 80% to 95% were seen once; the top ten hold about 24%. Naive CD8 cells comprised CD45RO-negative, CCR7-positively selected cells, excluding terminally differentiated effector memory CD45RA+ cells. Details on this clone: The antigen is unknown.

The V gene lost 1 base and the J gene lost 6 bases, with 11 bases spanning the gap. CDR3 size: 14 residues. CDR1 and CDR2 (germline): SGHAT, FQNNGV. Sequencing was carried out using naive CD8+ T cells sorted from blood. V usage is TRBV11-2 and J usage is TRBJ2-3, with D unclear. The receptor's source is a man aged 25 to 40 in good health. CDR3 in amino acids: CASSLVPQADTQYF. In nucleotides, the CDR3 is TGTGCCAGCAGCTTAGTTCCTCAAGCGGATACGCAGTATTTT.